These 13 T cell receptor beta chains came from one sample sequenced in a study of vaccination effects on CD4 cells after COVID-19. TCRdb's copy holds only in-frame clones and misses some; the assay was immunoSEQ multiplex PCR. Found here are 20,000 to 30,000 clones, roughly 70% of them singletons; the top ten hold about a tenth. Before any sequencing was done, the ViraFEST assay used viral peptide pools to expand antigen-specific CD4+ T cells. At the end of 9 to 11 days of culture, CD4+ T cells were isolated. Vaccine recipients lacked prior SARS-CoV-2 infection and had negative nucleocapsid antibodies. No cognate antigen is known for these TCRs. The input for sequencing was CD4+ T cells from PBMCs cultured with HCoV-NL63 spike peptides, taken before COVID-19 vaccination. These TCRs come from a human donor who received a COVID-19 vaccine.

This clone was detected once. The chain combines TRBV6-6 with TRBJ1-4, with D possibly TRBD1 on 6 matching bases. The CDR3 covers 14 residues. V gave up 8 bases and J gave up 8 bases, with 18 bases separating them. Germline V CDR1 and CDR2: MNHNY, SVGAGI (reference sequence). CDR3 nucleotides: TGTGCCAGCCGGCCGGAAGGGGGGCGGGAAAAACTGTTTTTT. This codes for CASRPEGGREKLFF.

The chain carries TRBV19 and TRBJ1-5, with TRBD1 identical over 7 bases. CDR1 is LNHDA, CDR2 SQIVND, per germline (reference sequence). V trimming: 7 bases; J trimming: 0 bases; junction bases outside the gene matches: 6. The CDR3 is 15 amino acids. The CDR3 nucleotides are TGTGCCAGTACCCCGACAGGGTTTAGCAATCAGCCCCAGCATTTT. It specifies CASTPTGFSNQPQHF.

The chain combines TRBV30 with TRBJ2-7; D tentatively fits TRBD1 or TRBD2 (7 bases each). Germline-derived CDR1 and CDR2 are GTSNPN and SVGIG (reference sequence). Trimming shortened V by 0 bases and J by 5 bases, and 17 bases separated the two germline ends. The CDR3 length is 15 residues. CDR3 DNA: TGTGCCTGGAGTGTAATTCGCCAGGGGGGGAACGAGCAGTACTTC. Amino acid sequence: CAWSVIRQGGNEQYF.

This clone was counted between two and nine times. The V call is TRBV19, the J call TRBJ2-1, with 10 bases lining up with TRBD2. Germline V gene lookup returns CDR1 LNHDA and CDR2 SQIVND (reference sequence). This CDR3 region has 13 residues. After removal of 7 bases from V and 6 bases from J, the junction contained 3 bases not matched to a gene. The CDR3: CASKLAGTNEQFF. CDR3 nucleotide sequence: TGTGCCAGTAAACTAGCGGGGACCAATGAGCAGTTCTTC.

The CDR3 protein is CASETSWGNEQFF. The CDR3 region has the DNA TGTGCCAGCGAGACTAGCTGGGGCAATGAGCAGTTCTTC. The rearrangement links TRBV7-9 to TRBJ2-1; 7 bases fit TRBD2. The CDR3 is 13 residues long. J gave up 6 bases and V 8 bases, and 7 bases lay outside the gene matches. Germline loops: CDR1 SEHNR, CDR2 FQNEAQ (reference sequence).

The sample holds a few counts of this clone. V and J are TRBV5-6 and TRBJ2-6; D ambiguous. The CDR3 has 13 amino acids. Deletions cut 5 bases from V and 1 base from J, with 4 bases between. Germline CDR1 SGHDT, CDR2 YYEEEE. CDR3 loop: CASRVSGANVLTF. The DNA of the CDR3 is TGTGCCAGCAGAGTGTCTGGGGCCAACGTCCTGACTTTC. Full variable domain (remainder filled in from reference TRBV5-6 and TRBJ2-6): DAGVTQSPTHLIKTRGQQVTLRCSPKSGHDTVSWYQQALGQGPQFIFQYYEEEERQRGNFPDRFSGHQFPNYSSELNVNALLLGDSALYLCASRVSGANVLTFGAGSRLTVL.

The DNA of the CDR3 is TGTGCCAGCAGCCAAGCGGGGGGGCCGGAGACCCAGTACTTC. This codes for CASSQAGGPETQYF. The chain joins TRBV3-1 (or the pseudogene TRBV3-2) to TRBJ2-5, with 8 positions matching TRBD2. CDR3 size: 14 residues. Germline V gene sequence: CDR1 LGHDT, CDR2 YNNKEL (reference sequence). V shed 1 base, J shed 5 bases, and the junction held 3 bases outside the gene matches.

The rearrangement links TRBV9 to TRBJ2-3; tentative D call: TRBD1 (6 bases). CDR1 and CDR2 from the germline V gene are SGDLS and YYNGEE. Trimming pared 0 bases from V and 5 bases from J, leaving 13 bases between. The CDR3 has 15 amino acids. The CDR3 region has the DNA TGTGCCAGCAGCGTAGGACTAAAAGGGGGAGATACGCAGTATTTT. This translates into CASSVGLKGGDTQYF. The full variable domain, rest sourced from reference TRBV9 and TRBJ2-3, is DSGVTQTPKHLITATGQRVTLRCSPRSGDLSVYWYQQSLDQGLQFLIQYYNGEERAKGNILERFSAQQFPDLHSELNLSSLELGDSALYFCASSVGLKGGDTQYFGPGTRLTVL.

V is TRBV9 and J is TRBJ1-5; TRBD1 might be the D (5 bases). Germline V lookup: CDR1 SGDLS, CDR2 YYNGEE. This CDR3 has 15 residues. Trimming stripped 1 base from V and 4 bases from J, with 12 bases between. The CDR3 spells CASSVTGQANQPQHF. The CDR3 region has the DNA TGTGCCAGCAGCGTAACGGGGCAGGCTAATCAGCCCCAGCATTTT.

The V gene is TRBV25-1, the J gene TRBJ2-7, with D tentatively TRBD2 (6 bases). Germline V gene sequence: CDR1 MGHDK, CDR2 SYGVNS. Trimming left V 2 bases short and J 2 bases short, with 7 bases between. The CDR3 is made up of 13 amino acids. The CDR3 here is CASSEGGTYEQYF. The CDR3 DNA sequence: TGTGCCAGCAGTGAAGGGGGGACCTACGAGCAGTACTTC.

The CDR3 spells CSVAGRGSTDTQYF. The CDR3, as DNA: TGCAGCGTTGCCGGGAGAGGAAGCACAGATACGCAGTATTTT. V usage is TRBV29-1 and J usage is TRBJ2-3, with D tentatively TRBD2 (6 bases). The CDR3 spans 14 residues. Per germline, CDR1 SQVTM and CDR2 ANQGSEA. Trimming left V 4 bases short and J 0 bases short, with 11 bases between.

The chain employs TRBV11-2 and TRBJ2-2; tentative D call: TRBD2 (6 bases). This CDR3 comprises 15 residues. Germline-derived CDR1 and CDR2 are SGHAT and FQNNGV. V was pared by 0 bases and J by 4 bases, with 9 bases between. The DNA of the CDR3 is TGTGCCAGCAGCTTAGAGGTGCGGGGCACCGGGGAGCTGTTTTTT. As protein: CASSLEVRGTGELFF.

This clone was observed a single time. The chain carries TRBV5-1 and TRBJ1-1; D possibly corresponds to TRBD1 (6 bases). The CDR3 runs 13 residues. CDR1 and CDR2 from the germline V gene are SGHRS and YFSETQ. V lost 3 bases, J lost 8 bases, and 14 bases lay in between. This CDR3 reads CASSSGAGPEAFF. CDR3 bases: TGCGCCAGCAGCTCGGGGGCAGGTCCGGAAGCTTTCTTT. Full variable domain (missing parts from reference TRBV5-1 and TRBJ1-1): KAGVTQTPRYLIKTRGQQVTLSCSPISGHRSVSWYQQTPGQGLQFLFEYFSETQRNKGNFPGRFSGRQFSNSRSEMNVSTLELGDSALYLCASSSGAGPEAFFGQGTRLTVV.